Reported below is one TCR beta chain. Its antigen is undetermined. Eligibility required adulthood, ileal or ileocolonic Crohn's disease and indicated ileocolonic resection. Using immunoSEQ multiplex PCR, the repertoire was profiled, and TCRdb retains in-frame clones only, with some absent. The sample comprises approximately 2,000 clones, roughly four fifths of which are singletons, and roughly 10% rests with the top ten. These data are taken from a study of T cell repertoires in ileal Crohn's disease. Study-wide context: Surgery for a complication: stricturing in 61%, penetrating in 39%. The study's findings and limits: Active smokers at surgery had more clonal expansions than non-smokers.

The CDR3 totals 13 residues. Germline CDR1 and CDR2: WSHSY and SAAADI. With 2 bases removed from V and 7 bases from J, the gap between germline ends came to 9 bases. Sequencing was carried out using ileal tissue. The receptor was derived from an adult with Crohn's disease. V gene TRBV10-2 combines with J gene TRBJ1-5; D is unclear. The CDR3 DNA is TGCGCCAGCAGTGAGGACTATCCGCAGCCCCAGCATTTT. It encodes CASSEDYPQPQHF.